The clone carrying this T cell receptor beta chain was recorded many times. The target antigen is unknown. The data were taken from a study of response to subunit inactivated influenza vaccine. General study results and limits: Few additional T cells are recruited per seasonal influenza vaccination, authors suggested.

MiXCR was run by TCRdb on the RT-PCR reads, yielding one entry per CDR3 protein. In the table there are about 780,000 distinct CDR3 sequences, around 18% of which are singletons. CDR1 and CDR2 (germline): SEHNR, FQNEAQ (reference sequence). With 6 bases clipped from V and 8 bases from J, the junction kept 6 bases outside the gene matches. The CDR3 totals 15 residues. This chain joins TRBV7-9 and TRBJ2-1; TRBD2 matches 14 bases. The input for sequencing was PBMCs from blood, taken roughly 5 days after vaccination. This receptor was identified in a man aged 45 to 65 who received an inactivated influenza vaccine. The CDR3 sequence: CASSLGLAGVDEQFF. The DNA of the CDR3 is TGTGCCAGCAGTTTGGGACTAGCGGGAGTTGATGAGCAGTTCTTC.